One and the same sample provided the 26 T cell receptor beta chains below, sequenced in a study of glioma-infiltrating T cells after dendritic cell vaccination. The method was immunoSEQ multiplex PCR; TCRdb's version includes in-frame clones alone and lacks a portion of them. The data show roughly 60,000 clones, with around nine tenths seen just once and 11% held by the top ten. Described time point: after dendritic cell vaccination, including at tumor progression/relapse. The specimen was blood, collected after dendritic cell vaccination. These receptor sequences come from a human donor with glioblastoma.

This chain connects TRBV30 to TRBJ2-1; a weak D match, TRBD1 (6 bases). Germline V gene data show CDR1 as GTSNPN and CDR2 as SVGIG (reference sequence). Trimming shortened V by 7 bases and J by 4 bases, and 14 bases separated the two germline ends. The CDR3 runs 13 residues. The chain's CDR3 is CAYQGKGYNEQFF. CDR3 nucleotides: TGTGCCTACCAGGGGAAAGGGTACAATGAGCAGTTCTTC.

V gene TRBV7-3 combines with J gene TRBJ1-1; D is possibly TRBD1 (5 bases). Trimming left V 8 bases short and J 5 bases short, with 12 bases between. CDR3 size: 12 residues. Germline lookup yields CDR1 SGHTA and CDR2 FQGTGA. CDR3 sequence (DNA): TGTGCCAGCGCTCAGTCAGGGACTGAAGCTTTCTTT. It encodes CASAQSGTEAFF.

The chain joins TRBV30 to TRBJ1-2; D not certain. The germline CDR1 and CDR2 sequences are GTSNPN and SVGIG (reference sequence). CDR3 length: 13 amino acids. Trimming removed 5 bases at V and 4 bases at J, with 14 bases between. The CDR3 DNA reads as TGTGCCTGGTTCGGCGGGCCGGCCTATGGCTACACCTTC. Encoded protein: CAWFGGPAYGYTF.

The V and J genes are TRBV12-5 and TRBJ1-4, with TRBD1 as a possible D gene (5 bases). With 7 bases removed from V and 7 bases from J, the gap between germline ends came to 10 bases. Per the germline V gene, CDR1 is LGHNT and CDR2 is FRNRAP. The CDR3 totals 12 residues. In nucleotides, the CDR3 is TGTGCTAGTGTGGGGGGGAGTGAAAAACTGTTTTTT. This gives the protein CASVGGSEKLFF.

The genes are TRBV11-3 and TRBJ2-1, with TRBD1 identical over 8 bases. V gave up 4 bases and J gave up 11 bases; unmatched junction bases: 4. Per the germline V gene, CDR1 is SGHNT and CDR2 is YENEEA. This CDR3 has 12 amino acids. The CDR3 loop is CASSSGTGQQFF. Here the CDR3 DNA reads TGTGCCAGCAGCTCCGGGACAGGCCAGCAGTTCTTC. Variable domain in full (rest from reference TRBV11-3 and TRBJ2-1): EAGVVQSPRYKIIEKKQPVAFWCNPISGHNTLYWYLQNLGQGPELLIRYENEEAVDDSQLPKDRFSAERLKGVDSTLKIQPAELGDSAVYLCASSSGTGQQFFGPGTRLTVL.

This chain connects TRBV25-1 to TRBJ1-1; tentatively, D is TRBD1 (5 bases). V was clipped by 6 bases and J by 0 bases, with 11 bases between them. This CDR3 contains 14 residues. The germline CDR1 and CDR2 sequences are MGHDK and SYGVNS. The CDR3: CASRGAGMNTEAFF. The CDR3 DNA follows: TGTGCCAGCAGAGGTGCAGGGATGAACACTGAAGCTTTCTTT.

The rearrangement joins TRBV5-1 to TRBJ2-1, with D tentatively TRBD1 (5 bases). Between the trimmed V and J ends, which lost 2 bases and 6 bases, there was a span of 9 bases. CDR1 SGHRS and CDR2 YFSETQ come from the germline V gene. The CDR3 is 13 residues long. CDR3 residues: CASSLDRGNEQFF. CDR3 bases: TGCGCCAGCAGCTTAGACAGAGGCAATGAGCAGTTCTTC.

As DNA, the CDR3 is TGTGCCAGCAGTTCCCTAGGGGGTCCCGATGAAGCTTTCTTT. Translating gives CASSSLGGPDEAFF. V gene TRBV6-1 combines with J gene TRBJ1-1, with D possibly being TRBD1 (6 bases). The CDR3 is 14 residues long. Germline V gene data show CDR1 as MNHNS and CDR2 as SASEGT. The V end was cut by 5 bases, the J end by 7 bases, with 17 bases between.

This sequence joins TRBV19 and TRBJ1-1; D perhaps matches TRBD1 (6 bases). This CDR3 comprises 15 residues. Deletions cut 5 bases from V and 6 bases from J, with 19 bases between. Germline V gene sequence: CDR1 LNHDA, CDR2 SQIVND (reference sequence). For the CDR3, the DNA is TGTGCCAGTAGTCCAAGGGAACAGGGTCGGGCTGAAGCTTTCTTT. This sequence encodes CASSPREQGRAEAFF.

The chain is built from TRBV5-4 and TRBJ1-1, with a tentative D call TRBD1 (6 bases). With 3 bases removed from V and 8 bases from J, the gap between germline ends came to 20 bases. Looked up from germline, CDR1 is SGHNT and CDR2 is YYREEE (reference sequence). The CDR3 has 15 residues. The CDR3, as DNA: TGTGCCAGCAGCTCAGCAACCGGGACAACTACCGAAGCTTTCTTT. Encoded protein: CASSSATGTTTEAFF.

This clone was observed a handful of times. V usage is TRBV10-2 and J usage is TRBJ1-6, with TRBD1 identical over 7 bases. Unmatched junction bases numbered 7, after V lost 6 bases and J lost 11 bases. CDR1 is WSHSY, CDR2 SAAADI, per germline. The CDR3 is 13 residues long. CDR3: CASSDREEAPLHF. CDR3 DNA: TGCGCCAGCAGCGACAGGGAGGAGGCACCCCTCCACTTT.

The rearrangement joins TRBV5-1 to TRBJ2-2; D remains unclear. The CDR3 runs to 15 residues. V was trimmed by 0 bases and J by 0 bases, leaving 6 bases between them. CDR1 and CDR2 (germline): SGHRS, YFSETQ. The CDR3 spells CASSLGAANTGELFF. CDR3 nucleotide sequence: TGCGCCAGCAGCTTGGGGGCTGCGAACACCGGGGAGCTGTTTTTT.

The chain joins TRBV5-1 to TRBJ2-7, with a tentative D call TRBD1 (6 bases). Trimming took off 4 bases at V and 2 bases at J, with 13 bases between the two ends. From germline, CDR1 is SGHRS and CDR2 YFSETQ. The CDR3 has 14 residues. CDR3 in DNA: TGCGCCAGCAGCCTTTCTGGACAGACCTACGAGCAGTACTTC. Amino acid sequence: CASSLSGQTYEQYF.

This chain joins TRBV11-3 and TRBJ2-2; D is perhaps TRBD1 (6 bases). The CDR3 spans 17 residues. V shed 0 bases and J shed 8 bases, with 19 bases lying between them. The germline V gene encodes CDR1 SGHNT and CDR2 YENEEA. The CDR3 region is CASSLDLTGRSEGELFF. In DNA form, the CDR3 reads TGTGCCAGCAGCTTAGATCTAACAGGGCGATCGGAGGGGGAGCTGTTTTTT.

The J gene is TRBJ2-7, the V gene TRBV7-2; the match to TRBD2 covers 12 bases. Per germline, CDR1 SGHTA and CDR2 FQGNSA. The CDR3 extends over 15 amino acids. After removal of 4 bases from V and 2 bases from J, the junction contained 3 bases not matched to a gene. CDR3 in amino acids: CASSSTSGRTYEQYF. The CDR3 region has the DNA TGTGCCAGCAGCTCTACTAGCGGGAGGACCTACGAGCAGTACTTC.

The chain joins TRBV10-3 to TRBJ1-3, with TRBD1 matching 9 bases. The trim removed 7 bases at V and 0 bases at J, leaving 7 bases unmatched. The CDR3 loop spans 16 amino acids. Per the germline V gene, CDR1 is ENHRY and CDR2 is SYGVKD. The CDR3 region is CAINPGGQGSGNTIYF. CDR3 DNA sequence: TGTGCCATCAACCCAGGGGGACAGGGCTCTGGAAACACCATATATTTT.

The V and J genes are TRBV4-3 and TRBJ2-3; D perhaps matches TRBD2 (6 bases). This CDR3 is 14 amino acids long. Germline V gene data show CDR1 as LGHNA and CDR2 as YSLEER. Trimming shortened V by 4 bases and J by 6 bases, and 14 bases separated the two germline ends. In DNA form, the CDR3 reads TGCGCCAGCAGCCCCGGGGACTTAAGGGATACGCAGTATTTT. This sequence encodes CASSPGDLRDTQYF.

J is TRBJ2-1 and V is TRBV6-6; D is perhaps TRBD1 (5 bases). Germline V lookup: CDR1 MNHNY, CDR2 SVGAGI (reference sequence). Trimming took off 6 bases at V and 5 bases at J, with 14 bases between the two ends. This CDR3 comprises 14 residues. For the CDR3, the DNA is TGTGCCAGCAGCAGCGACAGAACCCACAATGAGCAGTTCTTC. It specifies CASSSDRTHNEQFF.

CDR3 coding DNA: TGCGCCAGCAGTGAGTCACCCCTTACAGGGTCTGAAGCTTTCTTT. The encoded protein is CASSESPLTGSEAFF. This rearrangement joins TRBV10-2 to TRBJ1-1; perhaps TRBD1 as D (6 bases). Germline V gene data show CDR1 as WSHSY and CDR2 as SAAADI. This CDR3 has 15 amino acids. V lost 0 bases, J lost 6 bases, and 14 bases lay in between.

The rearrangement joins TRBV30 to TRBJ2-7; 8 nucleotides line up with TRBD1. Trimming at V came to 2 bases and at J to 11 bases, leaving 8 bases not matched to a gene. Germline V gene lookup returns CDR1 GTSNPN and CDR2 SVGIG (reference sequence). The CDR3 sequence is 12 residues long. In DNA, the CDR3 is TGTGCCTGGAGTCGGGCAGGGGGCATTAAGTACTTC. Its translation is CAWSRAGGIKYF. The entire variable domain, with the rest obtained from reference TRBV30 and TRBJ2-7, is as follows: SQTIHQWPATLVQPVGSPLSLECTVEGTSNPNLYWYRQAAGRGLQLLFYSVGIGQISSEVPQNLSASRPQDRQFILSSKKLLLSDSGFYLCAWSRAGGIKYFGPGTRLTVT.

The rearrangement uses TRBV11-2 and TRBJ1-1; D call uncertain. V gave up 5 bases and J gave up 9 bases, with 19 bases separating them. The CDR3 is 14 amino acids. The germline CDR1 and CDR2 sequences are SGHAT and FQNNGV. CDR3 nucleotides: TGTGCCAGCAGCCCAGCGGGCACGGAGCGCAAAGCTTTCTTT. It codes for CASSPAGTERKAFF. The complete variable domain, with remaining parts taken from reference TRBV11-2 and TRBJ1-1, reads EAGVAQSPRYKIIEKRQSVAFWCNPISGHATLYWYQQILGQGPKLLIQFQNNGVVDDSQLPKDRFSAERLKGVDSTLKIQPAKLEDSAVYLCASSPAGTERKAFFGQGTRLTVV.

The table lists this clone with a count of one. The chain employs TRBV7-2 and TRBJ1-6, with 8 bases identical to TRBD1. This CDR3 is 14 amino acids long. Germline-derived CDR1 and CDR2 are SGHTA and FQGNSA. The V gene end was trimmed by 5 bases and the J gene end by 5 bases; junction bases not matched to a gene: 2. The CDR3 loop reads CASSPGQDNSPLHF. Here the CDR3 DNA reads TGTGCCAGCAGCCCGGGACAGGATAATTCACCCCTCCACTTT.

The chain couples TRBV6-4 to TRBJ1-1; unclear D gene. Looked up from germline, CDR1 is MRHNA and CDR2 is SNTAGT. The CDR3 runs 13 residues. Trimming took 6 bases from V and 2 from J, leaving 10 bases between them. CDR3 sequence: CASSLEVNTEAFF. CDR3 nucleotides: TGTGCCAGCAGCCTCGAGGTAAACACTGAAGCTTTCTTT.

V gene TRBV7-9 combines with J gene TRBJ2-1, with 11 bases fitting TRBD1. The ends lost 2 bases at V and 8 bases at J; junction bases unmatched: 8. The CDR3 has 16 amino acids. Germline V gene sequence: CDR1 SEHNR, CDR2 FQNEAQ (reference sequence). The CDR3 reads CASSLRGQGVGDEQFF. The CDR3 DNA reads as TGTGCCAGCAGCTTAAGGGGACAGGGGGTCGGCGATGAGCAGTTCTTC. Based on the CDR3 plus reference TRBV7-9 and TRBJ2-1, the full variable domain is DTGVSQNPRHKITKRGQNVTFRCDPISEHNRLYWYRQTLGQGPEFLTYFQNEAQLEKSRLLSDRFSAERPKGSFSTLEIQRTEQGDSAMYLCASSLRGQGVGDEQFFGPGTRLTVL.

The CDR3 loop reads CASSQASTSGGAGTQYF. In DNA form, the CDR3 reads TGCGCCAGCAGCCAAGCGTCGACTAGCGGGGGGGCCGGTACGCAGTATTTT. V and J are TRBV4-3 and TRBJ2-3, with 14 bases aligning to TRBD2. V shed 1 base, J shed 8 bases, and the junction held 8 bases outside the gene matches. CDR1 is LGHNA and CDR2 is YSLEER in the germline V gene. This CDR3 is built from 17 residues.

The V call is TRBV5-6, the J call TRBJ2-5; 8 bases align to TRBD1. The V segment lost 5 bases and the J segment 5 bases; nucleotides outside the gene matches: 5. The germline V gene has CDR1 SGHDT and CDR2 YYEEEE. The CDR3 is made up of 13 amino acids. The CDR3 nucleotides read TGTGCCAGCAGAAGGACAGGGTTCGAGACCCAGTACTTC. The encoded protein is CASRRTGFETQYF.